This paragraph reports one T cell receptor (beta chain). Its target is not known. This entry belongs to a study of brain T cells in children with intractable seizures. Study findings and constraints: Pre- and post-surgery blood differed in depth, so pre-surgery absences may be undersampling.

Time point described: blood from clinic visit 5 months post-surgery; TSC patient then seizure free. Surgery cases with the highest brain T cell transcript signatures were chosen for sequencing. Before surgery, patients took at least one anti-epileptic drug. Method: immunoSEQ multiplex PCR; TCRdb's copy keeps in-frame clones and lacks some. The table records about 340,000 clones, more than 85% of them present only once. The junction had 2 bases not matched to a gene; V was cut back by 4 bases and J by 2 bases. The CDR3 runs to 14 residues. Germline values: CDR1 MNHEY, CDR2 SVGAGI. The rearrangement joins TRBV6-5 to TRBJ1-2, with 9 bases aligning to TRBD1. Sequenced material: peripheral blood, taken roughly 5 months after surgery. This TCR came from a boy in the first two years of life with tuberous sclerosis and intractable seizures. CDR3 in amino acids: CASSFDRGNYGYTF. CDR3 DNA sequence: TGTGCCAGCAGTTTTGACAGGGGGAACTATGGCTACACCTTC.